This T cell receptor beta chain was recorded in a study of early T cells in non-severe SARS-CoV-2 infection. Unique molecular identifiers were affixed to single, distinct cDNA molecules. TCRdb passed the 5' RACE reads through MiXCR, listing each CDR3 protein once. The sample contains approximately 67,000 distinct CDR3 sequences, approximately 10% of which appear only once. This CDR3 is built from 16 residues. V was shortened by 6 bases and J by 10 bases, with 22 bases between the two germline ends. Germline V gene lookup returns CDR1 MNHEY and CDR2 SVGAGI. This clonotype was recorded many times. The receptor comes from an adult who was a healthcare worker with PCR-confirmed SARS-CoV-2 infection or an uninfected control (not recorded which). The chain combines TRBV6-5 with TRBJ1-6, with a tentative D call TRBD1 (6 bases). What was sequenced was whole blood. The CDR3 sequence is CASSPKSGVSGSPLHF. The CDR3 DNA reads TGTGCCAGCAGCCCGAAGTCAGGGGTCTCTGGGTCACCCCTCCACTTT.